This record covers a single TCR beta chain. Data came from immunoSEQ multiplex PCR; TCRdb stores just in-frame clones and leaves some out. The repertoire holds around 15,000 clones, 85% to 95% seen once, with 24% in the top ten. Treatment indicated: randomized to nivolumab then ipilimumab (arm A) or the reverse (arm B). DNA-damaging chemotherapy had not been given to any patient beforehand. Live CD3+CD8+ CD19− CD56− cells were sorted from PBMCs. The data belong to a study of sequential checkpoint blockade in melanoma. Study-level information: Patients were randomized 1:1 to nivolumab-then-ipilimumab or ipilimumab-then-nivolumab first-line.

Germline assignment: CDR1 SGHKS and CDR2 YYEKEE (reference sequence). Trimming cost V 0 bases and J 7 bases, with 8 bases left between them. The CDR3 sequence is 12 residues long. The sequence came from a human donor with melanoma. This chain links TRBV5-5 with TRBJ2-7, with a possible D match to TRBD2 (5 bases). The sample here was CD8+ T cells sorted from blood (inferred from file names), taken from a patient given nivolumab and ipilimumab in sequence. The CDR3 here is CASSLGGWEQYV. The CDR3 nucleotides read TGTGCCAGCAGCTTGGGCGGGTGGGAGCAGTACGTC.